Below, one T cell receptor (beta chain) is given with its context. The antigen is undetermined. This sample stems from a study of immune heterogeneity within non-small cell lung tumors. Study conclusions and caveats: Recurring identical dominant CDR3 beta clonotypes were observed across tumor sites within a patient, together with site-unique high-frequency clones. Individual patients largely had distinct high-frequency T-cell receptor beta clonotypes from one another.

A multiplex PCR containing 32 V primers and 13 J primers was used to amplify TCR beta CDR3. TCRdb recomputed calls from the multiplex PCR reads with MiXCR, one row per CDR3 protein. This repertoire shows 2,000 to 3,000 distinct CDR3 sequences, approximately 18% found once; its top ten account for 12%. Bulk tumor genomic DNA, approximately 560 ng per sample, was used as template. From each primary tumor, several far-apart biopsies were obtained during surgery. Each patient presented with untreated, newly diagnosed non-small cell lung cancer and received curative surgery. Patients newly diagnosed with non-small cell lung cancer and having curative-intent surgery served as donors. The V and J ends lost 3 bases and 7 bases, in that order; junction bases with no gene match: 6. The germline V gene encodes CDR1 KGHSH and CDR2 LQKENI. The CDR3 spans 15 residues.

The chain has TRBV18 and TRBJ2-1; the match to TRBD2 covers 10 bases. The clonotype comes from a woman aged 45-59 years with non-small cell lung cancer. Input material: lung tumor tissue. This chain's CDR3 is CASSPPSGSRNEQFF. Written as DNA, the CDR3 is TGTGCCAGCTCACCCCCTAGCGGGAGTCGAAATGAGCAGTTCTTC.